The present entry profiles one TCR beta chain with its context. The target antigen is unknown. This specimen belongs to a study of T-cell memory formation after mild COVID-19. Germline CDR1 is MNHEY and CDR2 is SMNVEV (reference sequence). The CDR3 contains 13 residues. V was clipped by 6 bases and J by 5 bases, with 14 bases between them. Constant-segment-primed 5'RACE gave TCR alpha and TCR beta cDNA libraries with sample barcodes and UMIs. TCRdb passed the 5' RACE reads through MiXCR, listing each CDR3 protein once. The sample shows some 330,000 distinct CDR3 sequences, approximately 21% of them seen only once. Notes on the study in general: Clones from the second wave (peaking day 37) had unconfirmed SARS-CoV-2 specificity.

The genes are TRBV27 and TRBJ2-7; a possible D gene is TRBD1 (6 bases). The specimen sequenced was PBMCs or a T cell subset sorted from them (not recorded which). This clonotype originated in an adult woman who had mild COVID-19 (a few samples of this study predate the infection). Cell type and time point are not known. In DNA form, the CDR3 reads TGTGCCAGCAGATCAACAGGGCGAGACGAGCAGTACTTC. As protein: CASRSTGRDEQYF.